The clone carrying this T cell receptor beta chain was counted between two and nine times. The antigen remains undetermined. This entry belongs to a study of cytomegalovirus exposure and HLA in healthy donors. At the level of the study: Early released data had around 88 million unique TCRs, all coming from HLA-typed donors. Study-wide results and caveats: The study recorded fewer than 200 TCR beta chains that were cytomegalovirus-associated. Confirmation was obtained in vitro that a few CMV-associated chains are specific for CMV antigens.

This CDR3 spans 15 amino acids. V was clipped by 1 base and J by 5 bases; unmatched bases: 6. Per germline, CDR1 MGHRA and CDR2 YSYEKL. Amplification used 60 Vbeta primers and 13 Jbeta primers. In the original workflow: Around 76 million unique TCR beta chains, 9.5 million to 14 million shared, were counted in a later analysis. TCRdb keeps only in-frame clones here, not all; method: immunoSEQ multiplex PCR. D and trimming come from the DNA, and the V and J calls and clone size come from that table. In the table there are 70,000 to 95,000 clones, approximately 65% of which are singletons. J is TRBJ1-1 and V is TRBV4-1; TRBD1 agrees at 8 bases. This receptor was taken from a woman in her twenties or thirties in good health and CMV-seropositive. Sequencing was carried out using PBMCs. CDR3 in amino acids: CASSQVRGLGTEAFF. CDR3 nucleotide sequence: TGCGCCAGCAGCCAAGTCAGGGGGCTAGGGACTGAAGCTTTCTTT.